The sequence of this T cell receptor beta chain was determined in a study of blood T cell repertoires in COVID-19. Background on the study: The United States, Italy and Spain were the sources of the acute and convalescent COVID-19 samples.

Sequencing was performed with immunoSEQ multiplex PCR; in TCRdb, only in-frame clones are kept and a portion is missing. The table lists some 200,000 clones, roughly 80% of them singletons. The CDR3 length is 16 residues. Trimming removed 4 bases from V and 2 bases from J, with 17 bases in between. Germline CDR1 SGHTS, CDR2 YDEGEE. The specimen was peripheral blood. This chain joins TRBV5-8 and TRBJ2-3, with D perhaps matching TRBD1 (7 bases). This clonotype was sampled from a woman at least 80 years old with acute or convalescent COVID-19. Here the CDR3 reads CASSPRGTANTDTQYF. The CDR3 nucleotides read TGTGCCAGCAGCCCCCGGGGGACAGCAAACACAGATACGCAGTATTTT.